This TCR beta chain was captured by sequencing in a study of T-cell reconstitution after alpha-beta-depleted transplantation in children. The study, taken as a whole, reports: Elevated TCRbeta diversity at day 60 was traced, in some patients, to surviving recipient T cells and thymic progenitors. At one year after transplant, newly produced T cells mostly accounted for T-cell counts and diversity. Two months or so post-transplant, alpha-beta T cells reportedly derived from several hundred expanded graft clones.

Trimming stripped 5 bases from V and 15 bases from J, with 20 bases between. CDR3 length equals 13 residues. Germline lookup yields CDR1 SGHAT and CDR2 FQNNGV. This clonotype was recorded at least ten times. Its cognate antigen is unknown. Unique molecular identifiers were incorporated when the TCRbeta library was constructed. TCRdb independently ran MiXCR on the PCR reads; one entry per CDR3 protein. The table has approximately 190,000 distinct CDR3 sequences, about 8.2% seen once; the top ten hold approximately 34%. The material was PBMCs, mostly from graft donor cells, obtained 360 days after TCRalphabeta/CD19-depleted stem cell transplant. This clonotype originated in a male patient between 2 and 10 years old who had a stem cell transplant for acute myeloid leukemia, so the T cells may come from the graft donor. This rearrangement joins TRBV11-2 to TRBJ2-1; possibly TRBD1 for D (6 bases). Written as DNA, the CDR3 is TGTGCCAGCAGCCCTCGTCCGGGACACCCCTTGTTCTTC. It yields the protein CASSPRPGHPLFF. The complete variable domain, with remaining parts taken from reference TRBV11-2 and TRBJ2-1, reads EAGVAQSPRYKIIEKRQSVAFWCNPISGHATLYWYQQILGQGPKLLIQFQNNGVVDDSQLPKDRFSAERLKGVDSTLKIQPAKLEDSAVYLCASSPRPGHPLFFGPGTRLTVL.